This passage covers 11 T cell receptor beta chains from one sample sequenced in a study of blood T cell repertoires in COVID-19. The protocol was immunoSEQ multiplex PCR, while the TCRdb copy is restricted to in-frame clones and leaves out a portion. The data show 200,000 to 250,000 clones, more than 70% seen once. The sequencing sample was made of peripheral blood. The receptors here all came from a woman aged 60 to 75 with acute or convalescent COVID-19.

The rearrangement links TRBV27 to TRBJ2-1, with 7 bases lining up with TRBD2. V lost 4 bases and J lost 0; bases outside the gene matches: 3. Germline CDR1 and CDR2: MNHEY and SMNVEV (reference sequence). There are 15 residues in the CDR3. CDR3 bases: TGTGCCAGCAGTTCCTGGACTAGCTCCTACAATGAGCAGTTCTTC. It yields the protein CASSSWTSSYNEQFF.

This rearrangement joins TRBV18 to TRBJ1-5; D gene unclear. The V end lost 3 bases, the J end lost 7 bases, and 10 bases lay between the germline ends. This CDR3 region has 13 residues. Per the germline V gene, CDR1 is KGHSH and CDR2 is LQKENI. The CDR3 spells CASSPGRIQPQHF. The CDR3 DNA sequence: TGTGCCAGCTCACCGGGCAGAATCCAGCCCCAGCATTTT. The whole variable domain, remainder taken from reference TRBV18 and TRBJ1-5, is NAGVMQNPRHLVRRRGQEARLRCSPMKGHSHVYWYRQLPEEGLKFMVYLQKENIIDESGMPKERFSAEFPKEGPSILRIQQVVRGDSAAYFCASSPGRIQPQHFGDGTRLSIL.

The rearrangement joins TRBV5-1 to TRBJ1-4, with 8 nucleotides matching TRBD1. The CDR3 spans 14 residues. V shed 9 bases, J shed 3 bases, and the junction held 7 bases outside the gene matches. Germline values: CDR1 SGHRS, CDR2 YFSETQ. CDR3 DNA: TGCGCCACCAGACAGGGGTCTTCTAATGAAAAACTGTTTTTT. The encoded protein is CATRQGSSNEKLFF.

The rearrangement joins TRBV5-1 to TRBJ2-7; a weak D match, TRBD1 (5 bases). Germline V gene data show CDR1 as SGHRS and CDR2 as YFSETQ. CDR3 size: 14 residues. V was trimmed by 0 bases and J by 3 bases, leaving 10 bases between them. CDR3 coding DNA: TGCGCCAGCAGCTTGGCAGGGAATCGCTACGAGCAGTACTTC. As protein: CASSLAGNRYEQYF.

The J gene is TRBJ2-3, the V gene TRBV13; TRBD2 agrees at 10 bases. The length of the CDR3 is 17 residues. The germline V gene has CDR1 PRHDT and CDR2 FYEKMQ (reference sequence). V was clipped by 2 bases and J by 1 base; unmatched bases: 6. CDR3 nucleotides: TGTGCCAGCAGCTTACAGCGGGAGGGTAGAGGCACAGATACGCAGTATTTT. Encoded protein: CASSLQREGRGTDTQYF.

The chain couples TRBV5-1 to TRBJ1-1; 8 nucleotides agree with TRBD1. The CDR3 extends over 14 amino acids. Germline lookup yields CDR1 SGHRS and CDR2 YFSETQ. Trimming cost V 4 bases and J 2 bases; bases outside gene matches: 4. CDR3 coding DNA: TGCGCCAGCAGCATGACAGGGGCCAACACTGAAGCTTTCTTT. It encodes CASSMTGANTEAFF.

V gene TRBV18 combines with J gene TRBJ2-1; TRBD1 matches at 7 bases. Germline V gene lookup returns CDR1 KGHSH and CDR2 LQKENI. The CDR3 totals 16 residues. V was pared by 3 bases and J by 0 bases, with 5 bases of the junction left unmatched. Here the CDR3 DNA reads TGTGCCAGCTCACCCCGGGACAGAAGCTCCTACAATGAGCAGTTCTTC. This encodes CASSPRDRSSYNEQFF.

This clone was observed once. Written as DNA, the CDR3 is TGTGCCAGCAGCGTAGAGGGATCCGGAAACCGGGACAGCCGGTACAATGAGCAGTTCTTC. It specifies CASSVEGSGNRDSRYNEQFF. The V and J genes are TRBV9 and TRBJ2-1; 7 positions match TRBD1. This CDR3 comprises 20 residues. With V trimmed by 0 bases and J by 4 bases, 19 bases remained unmatched. Looked up from germline, CDR1 is SGDLS and CDR2 is YYNGEE.

This rearrangement joins TRBV3-1 (or the pseudogene TRBV3-2) to TRBJ2-4, with TRBD2 matching over 15 bases. The J segment lost 7 bases and the V segment lost 2 bases, leaving 6 bases of the junction unmatched. Germline values: CDR1 LGHDT, CDR2 YNNKEL (reference sequence). The CDR3 contains 17 residues. The CDR3: CASSQSRTSGGANIQYF. The CDR3 nucleotides read TGTGCCAGCAGCCAATCTAGGACTAGCGGGGGGGCGAACATTCAGTACTTC.

The chain employs TRBV27 and TRBJ1-1; D unresolved. There are 16 residues in the CDR3. V lost 3 bases, J lost 0 bases, and 14 bases lay in between. CDR1 and CDR2 from the germline V gene are MNHEY and SMNVEV (reference sequence). CDR3 residues: CASSFWRVSMNTEAFF. DNA for the CDR3: TGTGCCAGCAGTTTCTGGAGGGTAAGCATGAACACTGAAGCTTTCTTT.

The chain couples TRBV4-1 to TRBJ2-3; 7 bases are shared with TRBD2. The CDR3 runs to 16 residues. Germline V gives CDR1 MGHRA, CDR2 YSYEKL. V lost 0 bases and J lost 3; bases outside the gene matches: 6. This chain's CDR3 is CASSQDGAGRTDTQYF. The CDR3 bases are TGCGCCAGCAGCCAAGATGGAGCGGGGAGAACAGATACGCAGTATTTT.